Each of the 26 T cell receptor beta chains below was sequenced from the same sample in a study of CD8 T cells in cerebrospinal fluid in Alzheimer's disease. TCRdb re-called the 10x single-cell sequencing reads; every CDR3 protein appears as one record, without DNA. The sample has over a thousand distinct CDR3 sequences. The sequenced material came from cerebrospinal fluid. The source of these receptors is a human donor with mild cognitive impairment.

Considering frequency, this clonotype is medium-sized. This chain uses TRBV2 with TRBJ1-2; checking the TCRdb D call of TRBD1 is not possible without DNA. The CDR3 sequence is 14 residues long. Germline V gene data show CDR1 as SNHLY and CDR2 as FYNNEI. The CDR3 protein is CASERDRGNYGYTF.

This clonotype registers medium-sized by frequency. The chain couples TRBV11-1 to TRBJ1-4. Germline V gene lookup returns CDR1 SGHAT and CDR2 FQDESV (reference sequence). CDR3 length: 15 amino acids. CDR3 residues: CASSLNGQPNEKLFF.

This chain links TRBV2 with TRBJ1-6; the D gene TCRdb calls, TRBD1, cannot be checked with no DNA. Germline assignment: CDR1 SNHLY and CDR2 FYNNEI. This CDR3 is built from 15 residues. CDR3 loop: CASSQDRGVNSPLHF.

This clonotype is deemed medium-sized by its frequency. This sequence joins TRBV6-1 and TRBJ1-2; checking the TCRdb D call of TRBD1 is not possible without DNA. The CDR3 loop spans 15 amino acids. In germline, CDR1 is MNHNS, CDR2 SASEGT. CDR3: CASSIGQSLGYGYTF.

Measured by frequency, this clonotype is medium-sized. This chain's CDR3 is CASAPVGAGANVLTF. The chain recombines TRBV6-4 with TRBJ2-6; with no DNA, the TCRdb D assignment of TRBD1 cannot be verified. CDR1 MRHNA and CDR2 SNTAGT come from the germline V gene. CDR3 length: 15 residues.

The chain couples TRBV5-1 to TRBJ2-1; TCRdb reports TRBD2, a call that lacks DNA to check it against. The germline gives CDR1 SGHRS, CDR2 YFSETQ. The CDR3 sequence is 16 residues long. CDR3 amino acids: CASSPTEAAGYNEQFF.

This clonotype is medium-sized by frequency. The rearrangement links TRBV2 to TRBJ1-4. Per the germline V gene, CDR1 is SNHLY and CDR2 is FYNNEI. The CDR3 sequence is 13 residues long. This CDR3 is CASSELVAVELFF.

This clonotype is labeled large based on frequency. The J gene is TRBJ1-1, the V gene TRBV20-1; the TCRdb call, TRBD1, lacks DNA for checking. Germline assignment: CDR1 DFQATT and CDR2 SNEGSKA (reference sequence). The CDR3 spans 15 residues. CDR3 sequence reads: CSARDPGQGETEAFF.

Its frequency marks this clonotype as large. The chain links TRBV4-2 to TRBJ1-1; TCRdb proposes TRBD1, but this gene call is untestable without DNA. The germline V gene has CDR1 LGHNA and CDR2 YNFKEQ. The CDR3 consists of 14 residues. The CDR3 loop reads CASSQVDRGAEAFF.

The rearrangement links TRBV6-5 to TRBJ1-5. Germline V gene sequence: CDR1 MNHEY, CDR2 SVGAGI. The CDR3 length is 19 residues. The CDR3 loop is CASSYSTSVRHLQWQPQHF.

This clonotype counts as medium-sized by frequency. The chain has TRBV20-1 and TRBJ1-2. CDR1 and CDR2 (germline): DFQATT, SNEGSKA (reference sequence). The length of the CDR3 is 13 residues. This CDR3 reads CSAREVQRYGYTF.

By frequency, this clonotype is medium-sized. The V and J genes are TRBV10-2 and TRBJ2-7; the D call of TRBD1 rests on TCRdb alone, since no DNA is present to check it. Germline lookup yields CDR1 WSHSY and CDR2 SAAADI. The CDR3 sequence is 17 residues long. The CDR3 sequence is CASSDWFLGQGAYEQYF.

This clonotype is medium-sized (0.01 to 0.1%) by frequency. The chain uses TRBV12-3 or TRBV12-4 and TRBJ2-3; TCRdb reports TRBD1, a call that lacks DNA to check it against. The CDR3 sequence is 14 residues long. The CDR3 sequence: CASSWDGSTDTQYF.

This clonotype is called medium-sized (0.01 to 0.1%) based on its frequency. J is TRBJ2-5 and V is TRBV2; TCRdb selects TRBD1, and the lack of DNA leaves this call unchecked. This CDR3 has 16 amino acids. Germline assignment: CDR1 SNHLY and CDR2 FYNNEI. CDR3 protein: CASSERGTGPQETQYF.

This clonotype is classed as large by frequency. The chain couples TRBV7-8 to TRBJ2-5. This CDR3 is 15 amino acids long. Germline assignment: CDR1 SGHVS and CDR2 FQNEAQ. CDR3 protein: CASSSSGVRGETQYF.

According to its frequency, this clonotype is large (0.1 to 1%). J is TRBJ1-5 and V is TRBV7-6; there is no DNA to check the TCRdb D call of TRBD1. The CDR3 extends over 15 amino acids. Germline V gives CDR1 SGHVS, CDR2 FNYEAQ. The CDR3 loop is CASSFGDREYQPQHF. Supplemented by reference TRBV7-6 and TRBJ1-5, the full variable domain reads GAGVSQSPRYKVTKRGQDVALRCDPISGHVSLYWYRQALGQGPEFLTYFNYEAQQDKSGLPNDRFSAERPEGSISTLTIQRTEQRDSAMYRCASSFGDREYQPQHFGDGTRLSIL.

This clonotype is medium-sized by frequency. CDR3 region: CASSVKLLAWAGSDEQFF. The V gene is TRBV9, the J gene TRBJ2-1; the TRBD1 assignment by TCRdb is unverifiable without DNA. Germline V gene sequence: CDR1 SGDLS, CDR2 YYNGEE. This CDR3 has 18 residues.

This clonotype counts as medium-sized (0.01 to 0.1%) by frequency. The V and J genes are TRBV9 and TRBJ2-3; the D call of TRBD2 rests on TCRdb alone, since no DNA is present to check it. CDR1 is SGDLS and CDR2 is YYNGEE in the germline V gene. The CDR3 loop spans 21 amino acids. CDR3 loop: CASSVDETADGLAGGTDTQYF.

This clonotype is identified as medium-sized (0.01 to 0.1%) from frequency. This chain uses TRBV5-1 with TRBJ2-1; there is no DNA to check the TCRdb D call of TRBD1. The CDR3 is 14 amino acids. From germline, CDR1 is SGHRS and CDR2 YFSETQ. CDR3 protein: CATQEGGGRNEQFF. Complete variable domain (other parts from reference TRBV5-1 and TRBJ2-1): KAGVTQTPRYLIKTRGQQVTLSCSPISGHRSVSWYQQTPGQGLQFLFEYFSETQRNKGNFPGRFSGRQFSNSRSEMNVSTLELGDSALYLCATQEGGGRNEQFFGPGTRLTVL.

This clonotype counts as medium-sized by frequency. This rearrangement joins TRBV7-9 to TRBJ1-5; TCRdb indicates TRBD1, and absent DNA this call remains unverified. The CDR3 is made up of 16 amino acids. Germline V gene lookup returns CDR1 SEHNR and CDR2 FQNEAQ (reference sequence). The CDR3 sequence: CASSLGTGTVDQPQHF.

This clonotype is deemed medium-sized by its frequency. The chain employs TRBV4-2 and TRBJ1-4. This CDR3 comprises 15 residues. In germline, CDR1 is LGHNA, CDR2 YNFKEQ. The CDR3: CASSQDSRLNEKLFF.

This clonotype shows up as large by frequency. The chain uses TRBV24-1 and TRBJ2-2. Germline-derived CDR1 and CDR2 are KGHDR and SFDVKD. CDR3 length: 15 residues. This CDR3 is CATSDSVVNTGELFF.

By frequency, this clonotype is medium-sized. This CDR3 reads CASSRSSGGDYGYTF. This chain links TRBV3-1 with TRBJ1-2; lacking DNA, the TRBD1 call made by TCRdb goes unchecked. The CDR3 spans 15 residues. Germline assignment: CDR1 LGHDT and CDR2 YNNKEL (reference sequence).

This clonotype is labeled medium-sized based on frequency. This chain connects TRBV4-1 to TRBJ2-2; TCRdb gives TRBD1 as the D gene, but with no DNA this cannot be confirmed. The CDR3 has 17 residues. Germline assignment: CDR1 MGHRA and CDR2 YSYEKL. This chain's CDR3 is CASSQDRGRSGSGELFF.

This clonotype is labeled medium-sized (0.01 to 0.1%) based on frequency. The chain is built from TRBV18 and TRBJ2-3; lacking DNA, the TRBD2 call made by TCRdb goes unchecked. The germline V gene encodes CDR1 KGHSH and CDR2 LQKENI. The CDR3 is 16 amino acids. The chain's CDR3 is CASSQRLAGDTDTQYF.

Measured by frequency, this clonotype is large. V and J are TRBV24-1 and TRBJ1-5. This CDR3 spans 15 amino acids. Germline CDR1 is KGHDR and CDR2 is SFDVKD. The CDR3 loop reads CATEMSGRPNQPQHF.